The 5 T cell receptor beta chains reported below all come from one sample, sequenced in a study of shared clonotypes between healthy human individuals. Produced via immunoSEQ multiplex PCR; TCRdb's table is partial and in-frame only. The repertoire holds more than 1,200,000 clones, 97% to 99% seen once, with approximately 0.38% in the top ten. Sequenced sample: naive CD4+ T cells sorted from blood. Subset here: CD45RA+ positively selected. The receptors were sampled from a man aged 25 to 40 in good health.

A word on this clone: Other DNA variants within this sample encode the same CDR3. The DNA for the CDR3 is TGTGCCAGCAGCTTTTCGGGGGCTAACGGGGAGCTGTTTTTT. The encoded protein is CASSFSGANGELFF. This chain uses TRBV11-2 with TRBJ2-2, with D perhaps matching TRBD1 or TRBD2 (6 bases each). Trimming left V 3 bases short and J 7 bases short, with 12 bases between. Germline-derived CDR1 and CDR2 are SGHAT and FQNNGV. The CDR3 sequence is 14 residues long.

This rearrangement joins TRBV6-1 to TRBJ2-7; tentative D call: TRBD2 (6 bases). Germline V gives CDR1 MNHNS, CDR2 SASEGT. Trimming took off 4 bases at V and 7 bases at J, with 11 bases between the two ends. This CDR3 contains 12 residues. CDR3 sequence reads: CASSALGREQYF. CDR3 in DNA: TGTGCCAGCAGTGCCTTGGGGAGGGAGCAGTACTTC.

The V and J genes are TRBV5-6 and TRBJ2-3, with D perhaps being TRBD1 or TRBD2 (6 bases each). V lost 4 bases to trimming and J lost 2 bases, with 14 bases between them. The CDR3 extends over 15 amino acids. Per germline, CDR1 SGHDT and CDR2 YYEEEE. The CDR3: CASSKQGGDTDTQYF. As DNA, the CDR3 is TGTGCCAGCAGCAAACAGGGAGGTGACACAGATACGCAGTATTTT. The full variable domain, in which reference TRBV5-6 and TRBJ2-3 provide the parts outside the CDR3, is DAGVTQSPTHLIKTRGQQVTLRCSPKSGHDTVSWYQQALGQGPQFIFQYYEEEERQRGNFPDRFSGHQFPNYSSELNVNALLLGDSALYLCASSKQGGDTDTQYFGPGTRLTVL.

The V call is TRBV7-3, the J call TRBJ2-5; the match to TRBD1 covers 7 bases. The CDR3 covers 12 residues. Trimming took 11 bases from V and 4 from J; bases not matched to a gene: 7. CDR1 SGHTA and CDR2 FQGTGA come from the germline V gene. CDR3 sequence (DNA): TGTGCCGTAGGGGGCAGGGTAGAGACCCAGTACTTC. Protein: CAVGGRVETQYF.

V and J are TRBV23-1 and TRBJ2-1; 7 bases line up with TRBD2. TRBV23-1 is treated as an ORF (open reading frame) with a function not yet certain. The CDR3 sequence is 17 residues long. The V segment lost 9 bases and the J segment 3 bases; nucleotides outside the gene matches: 17. CDR3 loop: CASPPLPREFHYNEQFF. CDR3 nucleotide sequence: TGCGCCAGTCCGCCCTTACCGCGGGAGTTTCACTACAATGAGCAGTTCTTC.